A selection of T cell receptor beta chains follows, all from one sample in a study of T-cell reconstitution after alpha-beta-depleted transplantation in children. TCRdb independently ran MiXCR on the PCR reads; one entry per CDR3 protein. Of some 490,000 distinct CDR3 sequences listed, about 12% are singletons. The sample consisted of PBMCs from the stem cell graft donor, taken from the stem cell graft. The receptor source for this set is a human donor who donated a stem cell graft to a child with combined immunodeficiency. CDR3s include the opening cysteine and the closing phenylalanine or tryptophan. A D gene is named only where the DNA matches it firmly. The size field is filled for only some rows; it gives once, few, many or a size class.

clone_size j_call d_call v_call cdr3_aa cdr3_nt
many TRBJ2-1 . TRBV20-1 CSARVTNRWDEQFF TGCAGTGCTAGAGTAACGAACCGCTGGGATGAGCAGTTCTTC
many TRBJ2-2 . TRBV27 CASSLRGTGELFF TGTGCCAGCAGTTTAAGGGGTACCGGGGAGCTGTTTTTT
many TRBJ2-3 . TRBV9 CASSVVGAADTQYF TGTGCCAGCAGCGTAGTAGGCGCGGCGGATACGCAGTATTTT
. TRBJ2-7 . TRBV5-1 CASSLGWSYEQYF TGCGCCAGCAGCTTGGGGTGGTCCTACGAGCAGTACTTC
. TRBJ2-2 TRBD1 TRBV29-1 CSVEDPGTGGTGELFF TGCAGCGTTGAAGATCCCGGGACAGGGGGCACCGGGGAGCTGTTTTTT
many TRBJ2-2 . TRBV10-3 CAISESGADGTGELFF TGTGCCATCAGTGAGTCAGGGGCCGATGGCACCGGGGAGCTGTTTTTT
many TRBJ2-7 . TRBV19 CASSIAGGGTYEQYF TGTGCCAGTAGTATAGCAGGAGGAGGGACCTACGAGCAGTACTTC
few TRBJ2-5 . TRBV6-1 CASRTPGEETQYF TGTGCCAGCAGAACACCAGGGGAGGAGACCCAGTACTTC
. TRBJ2-5 TRBD1 TRBV30 CAWKNQGAEKTQYF TGTGCCTGGAAGAACCAGGGGGCCGAGAAGACCCAGTACTTC
. TRBJ2-5 TRBD2 TRBV13 CASSPQEAGGLQETQYF TGTGCCAGCAGCCCACAGGAGGCGGGGGGCCTCCAAGAGACCCAGTACTTC
. TRBJ2-5 TRBD1 TRBV11-2 CASSLGQVLETQYF TGTGCCAGCAGCTTGGGACAGGTCCTCGAGACCCAGTACTTC
. TRBJ2-7 TRBD1 TRBV18 CASSPGLTGANEQYF TGTGCCAGCTCACCAGGCCTGACAGGGGCCAACGAGCAGTACTTC
. TRBJ2-5 . TRBV9 CASSAGMYQETQYF TGTGCCAGCAGCGCCGGGATGTACCAAGAGACCCAGTACTTC
few TRBJ2-6 TRBD2 TRBV24-1 CATSDPGLAGDAGANVLTF TGTGCCACCAGTGATCCCGGACTAGCGGGAGATGCTGGGGCCAACGTCCTGACTTTC
few TRBJ2-7 . TRBV18 CASSPVNLAGAYEQYF TGTGCCAGCTCACCAGTGAATTTGGCAGGTGCCTACGAGCAGTACTTC